This T cell receptor beta chain was profiled in a study of T cell repertoires in cytomegalovirus infection. Study in general: Both CMV infection and a matching HLA type were indicated by public TCR beta signatures.

CDR1 and CDR2 (germline): SGHVS, FQNEAQ. The V and J ends lost 4 bases and 8 bases respectively, with 20 bases between them. This CDR3 has 15 amino acids. TCRdb reanalysed the reads using MiXCR and keeps one entry per CDR3 protein. The data contain some 920,000 distinct CDR3 sequences, about a third of them singletons. Points on this clonotype: The antigen is unknown.

Study-wide points: Pooled public TCR beta family frequency picked out CMV carriers with the relevant HLA. The ex vivo response was dominated by HLA-C-restricted CMV-specific TCR beta clonotypes.

The chain has TRBV7-8 and TRBJ1-2, with D possibly TRBD1 on 6 matching bases. This sequence was found in a human donor in good health (CMV status not recorded). Some clones in this sample may be carry-over from other donors' samples. The sequencing used cultured CD8+ T cells from PBMCs, collected from culture after CMV antigen stimulation. CDR3 sequence (DNA): TGTGCCAGCAGCTGGCAACAGGGCGTATTATTCGGCTACACCTTC. This encodes CASSWQQGVLFGYTF.